This T cell receptor (beta chain) was profiled in a study of control samples from healthy donors and cancer patients. V dropped 4 bases and J dropped 4; count of bases not matched to a gene: 6. This CDR3 is built from 16 residues. The germline V gene has CDR1 SGHNT and CDR2 YYREEE (reference sequence). Produced via immunoSEQ multiplex PCR; TCRdb's table is partial and in-frame only. This table holds around 230,000 clones, about 93% found once. J is TRBJ2-2 and V is TRBV5-4; 11 bases are shared with TRBD1. What was sequenced was blood. This receptor was identified in a man aged 45-65 years in good health. This chain's CDR3 is CASSIGQGAGTGELFF. The CDR3 DNA sequence: TGTGCCAGCAGCATAGGACAGGGGGCTGGCACCGGGGAGCTGTTTTTT. Full variable domain (missing parts from reference TRBV5-4 and TRBJ2-2): ETGVTQSPTHLIKTRGQQVTLRCSSQSGHNTVSWYQQALGQGPQFIFQYYREEENGRGNFPPRFSGLQFPNYSSELNVNALELDDSALYLCASSIGQGAGTGELFFGEGSRLTVL.